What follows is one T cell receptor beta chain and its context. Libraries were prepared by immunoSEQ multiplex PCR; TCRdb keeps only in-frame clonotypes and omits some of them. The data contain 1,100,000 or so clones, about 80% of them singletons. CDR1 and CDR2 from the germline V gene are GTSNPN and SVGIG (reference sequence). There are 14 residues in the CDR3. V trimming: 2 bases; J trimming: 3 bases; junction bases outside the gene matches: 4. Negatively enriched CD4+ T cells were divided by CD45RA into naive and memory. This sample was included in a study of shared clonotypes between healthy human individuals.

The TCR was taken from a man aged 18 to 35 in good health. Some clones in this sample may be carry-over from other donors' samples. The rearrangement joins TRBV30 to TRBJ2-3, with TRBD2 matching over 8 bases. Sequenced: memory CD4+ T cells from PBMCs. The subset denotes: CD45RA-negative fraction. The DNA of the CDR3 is TGTGCCTGGAGTTGGAGACTAGCGACAGATACGCAGTATTTT. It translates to CAWSWRLATDTQYF.